One T cell receptor beta chain is described in this entry. The source of the sample is a study of shared clonotypes between healthy human individuals. Study context: Ranging from 18 to 49 in age, donors were a couple of women and a few men. Per-donor plates numbered three CD4 naive, three CD4 memory, two CD8 naive and one CD8 memory.

The CDR3 consists of 13 residues. V dropped 8 bases and J dropped 3; count of bases not matched to a gene: 7. In germline, CDR1 is MNHNS, CDR2 SASEGT. The data were produced by immunoSEQ multiplex PCR, yet TCRdb's version contains in-frame clones alone and is incomplete. Among some 2,000,000 clones listed, 85% to 95% were seen once. V gene TRBV6-1 combines with J gene TRBJ2-7; 7 bases are a match to TRBD1. The TCR comes from a man between 18 and 35 years old in good health. Input material: naive CD4+ T cells sorted from blood. Subset noted: CD45RA+ positively selected. The CDR3 loop is CASRQGVSYEQYF. The CDR3, as DNA: TGTGCCAGCCGACAGGGTGTGAGCTACGAGCAGTACTTC.